This is a list of T cell receptor beta chains from one sample in a study of monozygotic twins with inflammatory bowel disease. TCRdb derives one entry per CDR3 protein from the 5' RACE reads, leaving out DNA. Its table lists approximately 400,000 distinct CDR3 sequences. The sequenced sample consisted of blood. All receptors come from a human donor with ulcerative colitis or Crohn's disease, or a healthy co-twin of an affected twin (not recorded which). Both conserved end residues are part of each CDR3.

J | V | CDR3
TRBJ2-7 | TRBV7-2 | CVSSLAPGPYTGEQYF
TRBJ2-1 | TRBV19 | CASSIGGHNEQFF
TRBJ2-7 | TRBV5-5 | CASSPRILTAEQYF
TRBJ2-7 | TRBV20-1 | CSADVAGRSYEQYF
TRBJ2-1 | TRBV20-1 | CSAREPQGGGDEQFF
TRBJ1-6 | TRBV5-6 | CASSLILFDSTNSPLHF
TRBJ2-3 | TRBV24-1 | CATSDFRLAADTQYF
TRBJ2-4 | TRBV19 | CASSIDGGRDPGIQYF
TRBJ1-5 | TRBV19 | CASNGRSNQPQHF
TRBJ2-1 | TRBV4-2 | CASSQTDSGGYNEQFF
TRBJ2-5 | TRBV3-1 | CASSRGKGSQYF
TRBJ2-1 | TRBV24-1 | CATSSGGNNEQFF
TRBJ2-1 | TRBV2 | CASSGQTGPSSYNEQFF
TRBJ2-1 | TRBV19 | CASSTGTSGIYNEQFF
TRBJ1-2 | TRBV4-3 | CASSQDSYGYTF
TRBJ1-1 | TRBV7-9 | CASSSGQGGNEAFF
TRBJ1-1 | TRBV19 | CASNSDRDTEAFF
TRBJ1-1 | TRBV7-3 | CASSLSGAAEAFF
TRBJ2-3 | TRBV18 | CASPTEGASTDTQYF
TRBJ2-7 | TRBV7-2 | CASSPGLARYEQYF
TRBJ1-2 | TRBV10-3 | CAISESTQGTGGYTF
TRBJ1-6 | TRBV7-8 | CASSTGQGGDNSPLHF
TRBJ2-6 | TRBV11-1 | CASSLAWFKTGQGYSGANVLTF
TRBJ2-2 | TRBV6-2/TRBV6-3 | CASSYIEAANTGELFF
TRBJ1-1 | TRBV7-6 | CASSFGPGVAEAFF
TRBJ1-6 | TRBV20-1 | CSATGQLNSPLHF
TRBJ2-3 | TRBV7-8 | CASSLDPGDDTQYF
TRBJ1-1 | TRBV6-5 | CASSYSSQKNTEAFF
TRBJ2-5 | TRBV27 | CASSRKRGRQETQYF
TRBJ1-5 | TRBV12-3/TRBV12-4 | CASSRTGEPQHF
TRBJ1-5 | TRBV20-1 | CSAGPLGFLRNQPQHF
TRBJ2-2 | TRBV19 | CASSYRQGGYTGELFF
TRBJ1-3 | TRBV6-1 | CASRTDPTGDTIYF
TRBJ1-1 | TRBV6-5 | CASSYSQQGEAFF
TRBJ2-5 | TRBV7-9 | CASSFFWSETQYF
TRBJ1-1 | TRBV6-6 | CASSYQGGHTEAFF
TRBJ1-5 | TRBV9 | CASSVGQGGNQPQHF
TRBJ2-1 | TRBV12-3/TRBV12-4 | CASTHASGYNEQFF
TRBJ2-6 | TRBV7-2 | CASSLGTGAGANVLTF
TRBJ1-5 | TRBV6-2/TRBV6-3 | CASSYWSRGSNQPQHF
TRBJ2-1 | TRBV5-1 | CASSLYTTNEQFF
TRBJ1-2 | TRBV3-1 | CASSQPGQGDYGYTF
TRBJ2-1 | TRBV27 | CASSFFLAGGLNEQFF
TRBJ1-1 | TRBV5-1 | CASSLAGHAVGNTEAFF
TRBJ2-1 | TRBV29-1 | CSVGGGLANEQFF
TRBJ1-5 | TRBV21-1 | CASSQQGWGNQPQHF